Listed here are 14 T cell receptor beta chains from one sample, sequenced in a study of graft-versus-host responses after intestinal transplantation. These TCRs are of unknown antigen specificity. This table comes from immunoSEQ multiplex PCR, and its TCRdb copy is limited to in-frame clones, with some not included. The sample comprises roughly 90,000 clones, about 88% of which are singletons, and about 0.27% rests with the top ten. Material: unstimulated CD4+ T cells sorted from spleen or lymph node cells, obtained before transplant. These receptors were collected from a human donor who was the organ donor for an intestinal transplant.

This clone was observed once. V and J are TRBV7-2 and TRBJ2-7, with 8 bases identical to TRBD1. Per germline, CDR1 SGHTA and CDR2 FQGNSA. CDR3 size: 15 residues. Trimming cost V 5 bases and J 2 bases; bases outside gene matches: 8. CDR3 in amino acids: CASSDNPGQAYEQYF. CDR3 nucleotide sequence: TGTGCCAGCAGCGACAACCCGGGACAGGCCTACGAGCAGTACTTC.

This clone was seen only a few times. One end of the junction varies from germline; a read error may be responsible. The genes are TRBV2 and TRBJ2-5; possible D gene TRBD2, 5 bases. The CDR3 contains 15 residues. CDR1 and CDR2 from the germline V gene are SNHLY and FYNNEI. The CDR3 sequence is CASCEANTRTETQYF. DNA for the CDR3: TGTGCCAGCTGTGAGGCCAACACTAGGACGGAGACCCAGTACTTC.

This sequence joins TRBV18 and TRBJ2-1; TRBD2 matches 9 bases. J was trimmed by 9 bases and V by 4 bases; bases with no gene match: 4. CDR1 is KGHSH and CDR2 is LQKENI in the germline V gene. The length of the CDR3 is 13 residues. The CDR3 protein is CASSRTSVTEQFF. CDR3 in DNA: TGTGCCAGCTCACGGACTAGCGTTACTGAGCAGTTCTTC.

The chain couples TRBV25-1 to TRBJ2-7; TRBD1 matches 10 bases. Trimming at V came to 3 bases and at J to 3 bases, leaving 5 bases not matched to a gene. The CDR3 totals 15 residues. Germline V lookup: CDR1 MGHDK, CDR2 SYGVNS. The CDR3 loop is CASSDRDRGNYEQYF. In DNA form, the CDR3 reads TGTGCCAGCAGTGACCGGGACAGGGGCAACTACGAGCAGTACTTC.

CDR3: CASSPIFSTRKANGYTF. In DNA, the CDR3 is TGTGCCAGCAGCCCTATTTTCTCCACGAGGAAGGCGAATGGCTACACCTTC. The chain joins TRBV7-9 to TRBJ1-2; D remains unclear. Germline CDR1 SEHNR, CDR2 FQNEAQ (reference sequence). The length of the CDR3 is 17 residues. Trimming cost V 5 bases and J 6 bases, with 25 bases left between them.

The gene calls are TRBV7-2 and TRBJ1-1; 7 bases align to TRBD1. CDR1 is SGHTA and CDR2 is FQGNSA in the germline V gene. There are 15 residues in the CDR3. The V and J ends lost 2 bases and 6 bases, in that order; junction bases with no gene match: 9. The CDR3 DNA reads TGTGCCAGCAGCTTATACACAGGGGTCGTCCCTGAAGCTTTCTTT. It yields the protein CASSLYTGVVPEAFF.

The rearrangement joins TRBV5-5 to TRBJ1-2; D possibly corresponds to TRBD1 (5 bases). V lost 4 bases and J 7 bases, leaving 14 bases between the germline ends. Germline assignment: CDR1 SGHKS and CDR2 YYEKEE (reference sequence). The CDR3 consists of 13 residues. CDR3 DNA: TGTGCCAGCAGCCCCCAGGGTCAGGGTGGCTACACCTTC. Translation: CASSPQGQGGYTF.

This clone occurred once. The chain couples TRBV6-6 to TRBJ2-1, with a weak D call TRBD1 (6 bases). Trimming shortened V by 2 bases and J by 8 bases, and 19 bases separated the two germline ends. Germline V gene lookup returns CDR1 MNHNY and CDR2 SVGAGI (reference sequence). The CDR3 has 16 amino acids. CDR3 bases: TGTGCCAGCAGTTACGGTTTGGGGGTAGCAGGGGATGAGCAGTTCTTC. Its protein product is CASSYGLGVAGDEQFF.

This clone was counted only a few times. The rearrangement uses TRBV5-1 and TRBJ1-2; TRBD1 matches at 10 bases. This CDR3 comprises 15 residues. Germline CDR1 and CDR2: SGHRS and YFSETQ. V was clipped by 0 bases and J by 4 bases; unmatched bases: 3. The CDR3 loop is CASSLGGQGIYGYTF. Written as DNA, the CDR3 is TGCGCCAGCAGCTTGGGGGGACAGGGGATCTATGGCTACACCTTC.

The V gene is TRBV19, the J gene TRBJ1-1; the match to TRBD1 covers 9 bases. The CDR3 has 17 amino acids. Germline V gene sequence: CDR1 LNHDA, CDR2 SQIVND (reference sequence). The ends lost 7 bases at V and 1 base at J; junction bases unmatched: 13. CDR3 bases: TGTGCCAGTATGGGGACAGGGTTTACTGGTCAGAACACTGAAGCTTTCTTT. It codes for CASMGTGFTGQNTEAFF.

The chain is built from TRBV30 and TRBJ1-1; the D is unclear. Germline assignment: CDR1 GTSNPN and CDR2 SVGIG (reference sequence). The CDR3 is 13 residues long. With 4 bases removed from V and 0 bases from J, the gap between germline ends came to 9 bases. The CDR3 sequence: CAWNVGVNTEAFF. The CDR3 DNA sequence: TGTGCCTGGAATGTGGGAGTGAACACTGAAGCTTTCTTT. Using reference TRBV30 and TRBJ1-1 for the parts outside the CDR3, the full variable domain is SQTIHQWPATLVQPVGSPLSLECTVEGTSNPNLYWYRQAAGRGLQLLFYSVGIGQISSEVPQNLSASRPQDRQFILSSKKLLLSDSGFYLCAWNVGVNTEAFFGQGTRLTVV.

CDR3 DNA: TGCGCCAGCAGCCCGGGACTCAGGGAAAAACTGTTTTTT. Translating gives CASSPGLREKLFF. The gene calls are TRBV5-1 and TRBJ1-4; the D gene is possibly TRBD1 (5 bases). V was trimmed by 4 bases and J by 8 bases, leaving 12 bases between them. The CDR3 consists of 13 residues. CDR1 SGHRS and CDR2 YFSETQ come from the germline V gene.

In nucleotides, the CDR3 is TGTGCCAGCCGCGGGAGGGGACCTACCTACGAGCAGTACTTC. Its translation is CASRGRGPTYEQYF. The genes are TRBV6-1 and TRBJ2-7; 9 nucleotides align to TRBD2. The CDR3 is made up of 14 amino acids. CDR1 and CDR2 from the germline V gene are MNHNS and SASEGT. V lost 8 bases and J lost 2; bases outside the gene matches: 7.

The CDR3 loop reads CASSTRTSGYNEQFF. CDR3 bases: TGTGCCAGCAGCACCCGGACTAGCGGTTACAATGAGCAGTTCTTC. The rearrangement joins TRBV7-3 to TRBJ2-1, with 10 bases fitting TRBD2. Trimming cost V 5 bases and J 4 bases; bases outside gene matches: 5. This CDR3 region has 15 residues. Germline values: CDR1 SGHTA, CDR2 FQGTGA.